Following are 26 T cell receptor beta chains from one sample sequenced in a study of cytomegalovirus exposure and HLA in healthy donors. Primers included in the PCR were 60 Vbeta and 13 Jbeta primers. Profiling relied on immunoSEQ multiplex PCR, and the TCRdb table lists in-frame clones only, not all of them. The data hold 97,000 or so clones, with approximately 82% observed a single time. Sample: PBMCs. The receptors originated from a man aged 35 to 55 in good health and CMV-seronegative.

This chain connects TRBV7-2 to TRBJ1-1, with D hard to call. Trimming left V 5 bases short and J 6 bases short, with 10 bases between. Germline assignment: CDR1 SGHTA and CDR2 FQGNSA. This CDR3 comprises 12 residues. The CDR3 spells CASSLGQAEAFF. In nucleotides, the CDR3 is TGTGCCAGCAGCCTAGGTCAGGCTGAAGCTTTCTTT. The whole variable domain, filled in from reference TRBV7-2 and TRBJ1-1, reads GAGVSQSPSNKVTEKGKDVELRCDPISGHTALYWYRQSLGQGLEFLIYFQGNSAPDKSGLPSDRFSAERTGGSVSTLTIQRTQQEDSAVYLCASSLGQAEAFFGQGTRLTVV.

CDR3 loop: CASGLWAAIGATSTDTQYF. For the CDR3, the DNA is TGTGCTAGTGGTTTATGGGCCGCAATAGGGGCAACTAGCACAGATACGCAGTATTTT. V gene TRBV12-5 combines with J gene TRBJ2-3, with a tentative D call TRBD1 (5 bases). The germline V gene encodes CDR1 LGHNT and CDR2 FRNRAP. Trimming removed 3 bases at V and 0 bases at J, with 22 bases between. The CDR3 runs to 19 residues.

The chain is built from TRBV18 and TRBJ2-1, with a possible D match to TRBD2 (6 bases). The CDR3 runs 15 residues. V lost 3 bases to trimming and J lost 4 bases, with 13 bases between them. Germline V gives CDR1 KGHSH, CDR2 LQKENI. The CDR3 loop reads CASSPSWGGYNEQFF. Here the CDR3 DNA reads TGTGCCAGCTCACCGAGTTGGGGAGGATACAATGAGCAGTTCTTC.

The V gene is TRBV30, the J gene TRBJ1-2, with D possibly TRBD1 on 6 matching bases. Deletions cut 2 bases from V and 8 bases from J, with 15 bases between. This CDR3 has 13 residues. Germline V gives CDR1 GTSNPN, CDR2 SVGIG (reference sequence). The CDR3: CAWSPGALRGYTF. Here the CDR3 DNA reads TGTGCCTGGAGTCCAGGGGCACTCAGAGGCTACACCTTC.

V and J are TRBV9 and TRBJ2-7; 8 positions agree with TRBD2. The length of the CDR3 is 15 residues. Per the germline V gene, CDR1 is SGDLS and CDR2 is YYNGEE. V shed 4 bases, J shed 1 base, and the junction held 7 bases outside the gene matches. The CDR3 nucleotides are TGTGCCAGCAGCCCGGGGGGGGGACCTTCCTACGAGCAGTACTTC. Translating it yields CASSPGGGPSYEQYF. The full variable domain, completed using reference TRBV9 and TRBJ2-7, is DSGVTQTPKHLITATGQRVTLRCSPRSGDLSVYWYQQSLDQGLQFLIQYYNGEERAKGNILERFSAQQFPDLHSELNLSSLELGDSALYFCASSPGGGPSYEQYFGPGTRLTVT.

The gene calls are TRBV6-1 and TRBJ2-1, with D possibly being TRBD2 (6 bases). Trimming left V 4 bases short and J 2 bases short, with 12 bases between. The CDR3 spans 15 residues. Germline CDR1 and CDR2: MNHNS and SASEGT. For the CDR3, the DNA is TGTGCCAGCAGTGCCTGGGACTCGACCTACAATGAGCAGTTCTTC. Its translation: CASSAWDSTYNEQFF.

The J gene is TRBJ2-1, the V gene TRBV11-2; a weak D match, TRBD2 (6 bases). V lost 10 bases, J lost 6 bases, and 19 bases lay in between. The length of the CDR3 is 14 residues. CDR1 is SGHAT, CDR2 FQNNGV, per germline. CDR3 loop: CATQGGGLVNEQFF. The CDR3, as DNA: TGTGCCACCCAAGGAGGAGGGTTAGTCAATGAGCAGTTCTTC. Using reference TRBV11-2 and TRBJ2-1 for the parts outside the CDR3, the full variable domain is EAGVAQSPRYKIIEKRQSVAFWCNPISGHATLYWYQQILGQGPKLLIQFQNNGVVDDSQLPKDRFSAERLKGVDSTLKIQPAKLEDSAVYLCATQGGGLVNEQFFGPGTRLTVL.

In its sample, this clone was seen once. This rearrangement joins TRBV6-5 to TRBJ2-7, with TRBD2 identical over 12 bases. Germline trimming cut 2 bases from V and 7 bases from J; bases unmatched to any gene: 3. The CDR3 runs 14 residues. Germline CDR1 MNHEY, CDR2 SVGAGI. The CDR3 DNA sequence: TGTGCCAGCAGTTACCCGGGACTAGCGGGTGAGCAGTACTTC. Its protein is CASSYPGLAGEQYF.

V is TRBV19 and J is TRBJ1-2, with TRBD1 identical over 7 bases. Losses at the gene ends were 5 bases for V and 5 bases for J; bases not matched to a gene: 5. The germline V gene encodes CDR1 LNHDA and CDR2 SQIVND (reference sequence). This CDR3 has 13 residues. DNA for the CDR3: TGTGCCAGTAGTGACAGGGTTGTTTATGGCTACACCTTC. Amino acids: CASSDRVVYGYTF.

This clone was detected only once. V and J are TRBV7-6 and TRBJ2-4; D perhaps matches TRBD1 (5 bases). The V and J ends lost 1 base and 7 bases respectively, with 17 bases between them. The CDR3 totals 16 residues. Germline-derived CDR1 and CDR2 are SGHVS and FNYEAQ. The CDR3 nucleotides are TGTGCCAGCAGCTTAGAGGCCCCTCCCAGGGATAACATTCAGTACTTC. It is translated as CASSLEAPPRDNIQYF.

The chain joins TRBV18 to TRBJ2-5; 7 bases are a match to TRBD1. The end of the DNA fits TRBJ2-7 better, so the J call may be wrong. CDR1 and CDR2 from the germline V gene are KGHSH and LQKENI. The CDR3 has 16 residues. The CDR3 bases are TGTGCCAGCTCACCAAGGCGACAGGGTATCTCCTACGAGCAGTACTTC. This sequence encodes CASSPRRQGISYEQYF.

DNA of the CDR3: TGTGCCAGCAGCCTTCTAGGGACAGATAACTACGAGCAGTACTTC. Its translation: CASSLLGTDNYEQYF. The chain combines TRBV27 with TRBJ2-7; 7 bases align to TRBD1. Losses at the gene ends were 6 bases for V and 3 bases for J; bases not matched to a gene: 11. The CDR3 covers 15 residues. Germline V gene data show CDR1 as MNHEY and CDR2 as SMNVEV (reference sequence).

The CDR3 DNA reads TGCGCCAGCAGCTTGGGGGACAGGGGGGATCGCACTGAAGCTTTCTTT. Translation: CASSLGDRGDRTEAFF. The genes are TRBV5-1 and TRBJ1-1; 11 bases are shared with TRBD1. J was trimmed by 4 bases and V by 0 bases; bases with no gene match: 5. Germline V gene sequence: CDR1 SGHRS, CDR2 YFSETQ. This CDR3 region has 16 residues.

This rearrangement joins TRBV7-9 to TRBJ2-7; D unresolved. CDR1 is SEHNR and CDR2 is FQNEAQ in the germline V gene (reference sequence). This CDR3 is 15 amino acids long. Trimming left V 4 bases short and J 0 bases short, with 13 bases between. The DNA for the CDR3 is TGTGCCAGCAGCTCAGACATGATCAGCTCCTACGAGCAGTACTTC. Translating gives CASSSDMISSYEQYF. The full variable domain, its missing parts supplied by reference TRBV7-9 and TRBJ2-7, is DTGVSQNPRHKITKRGQNVTFRCDPISEHNRLYWYRQTLGQGPEFLTYFQNEAQLEKSRLLSDRFSAERPKGSFSTLEIQRTEQGDSAMYLCASSSDMISSYEQYFGPGTRLTVT.

The chain couples TRBV2 to TRBJ2-7, with 10 bases identical to TRBD1. This CDR3 is built from 12 residues. CDR1 is SNHLY, CDR2 FYNNEI, per germline. Germline trimming cut 7 bases from V and 6 bases from J; bases unmatched to any gene: 3. DNA of the CDR3: TGTGCCAGCAAGACAGGGGGCGCCGAGCAGTACTTC. Residues: CASKTGGAEQYF.

CDR3 region: CASSLAGAGNEQYF. The CDR3 nucleotides read TGTGCCAGCAGCTTAGCGGGGGCTGGGAACGAGCAGTACTTC. This chain uses TRBV5-8 with TRBJ2-7, with 8 bases matching TRBD2. CDR3 length equals 14 residues. CDR1 SGHTS and CDR2 YDEGEE come from the germline V gene. Trimming at V came to 2 bases and at J to 5 bases, leaving 6 bases not matched to a gene. Drawing the rest from reference TRBV5-8 and TRBJ2-7, the complete variable domain is EAGVTQSPTHLIKTRGQQATLRCSPISGHTSVYWYQQALGLGLQFLLWYDEGEERNRGNFPPRFSGRQFPNYSSELNVNALELEDSALYLCASSLAGAGNEQYFGPGTRLTVT.

This sequence joins TRBV11-1 and TRBJ2-5; the D is unclear. CDR3 length equals 13 residues. Germline CDR1 is SGHAT and CDR2 is FQDESV (reference sequence). V gave up 6 bases and J gave up 5 bases, with 13 bases separating them. The CDR3 region has the DNA TGTGCCAGCAGTTCGGGTTTTAGGGAGACCCAGTACTTC. Amino acids: CASSSGFRETQYF.

The chain is built from TRBV7-9 and TRBJ1-2; 9 bases align to TRBD1. Per germline, CDR1 SEHNR and CDR2 FQNEAQ (reference sequence). CDR3 length equals 14 residues. V shed 4 bases and J 3 bases; nucleotides not matched to a gene: 3. In nucleotides, the CDR3 is TGTGCCAGCAGCTCGGGACAGGGTGACTATGGCTACACCTTC. This codes for CASSSGQGDYGYTF.

The gene calls are TRBV29-1 and TRBJ2-3; 9 bases align to TRBD2. The length of the CDR3 is 16 residues. V shed 4 bases, J shed 1 base, and the junction held 9 bases outside the gene matches. Germline V CDR1 and CDR2: SQVTM, ANQGSEA. The DNA for the CDR3 is TGCAGCGTTGGCGGGGGGGCTGCGAGGCGCACAGATACGCAGTATTTT. Residues: CSVGGGAARRTDTQYF.

Remarks on this clone: Mismatch with germline at one junction end may stem from a read error. The V and J genes are TRBV7-9 and TRBJ2-3; D is uncertain. CDR3 size: 12 residues. The germline gives CDR1 SEHNR, CDR2 FQNEAQ (reference sequence). Written as DNA, the CDR3 is TGTTCCAGCAGCTTATACACAGATACGCAGTATTTT. It specifies CSSSLYTDTQYF.

This chain joins TRBV9 and TRBJ1-2; 8 bases align to TRBD1. Germline values: CDR1 SGDLS, CDR2 YYNGEE. Losses at the gene ends were 4 bases for V and 4 bases for J; bases not matched to a gene: 3. The CDR3 has 13 amino acids. The CDR3, as DNA: TGTGCCAGCAGCTCCGGACAGGGCTATGGCTACACCTTC. Encoded protein: CASSSGQGYGYTF. Together with reference TRBV9 and TRBJ1-2, the CDR3 gives the full variable domain: DSGVTQTPKHLITATGQRVTLRCSPRSGDLSVYWYQQSLDQGLQFLIQYYNGEERAKGNILERFSAQQFPDLHSELNLSSLELGDSALYFCASSSGQGYGYTFGSGTRLTVV.

V is TRBV5-6 and J is TRBJ1-6, with D uncertain. The germline gives CDR1 SGHDT, CDR2 YYEEEE. V was trimmed by 4 bases and J by 4 bases, leaving 12 bases between them. The CDR3 is made up of 15 amino acids. In DNA form, the CDR3 reads TGTGCCAGCAGCACCGGGATTTTTTATAATTCACCCCTCCACTTT. It codes for CASSTGIFYNSPLHF.

As for this clone: Within the sample, other DNA sequences also encode this same CDR3. The chain is built from TRBV2 and TRBJ1-4; TRBD1 matches 8 bases. Per the germline V gene, CDR1 is SNHLY and CDR2 is FYNNEI. This CDR3 spans 12 amino acids. The junction had 3 bases not matched to a gene; V was cut back by 8 bases and J by 7 bases. The CDR3: CASQGAGEKLFF. For the CDR3, the DNA is TGTGCCAGCCAGGGGGCGGGTGAAAAACTGTTTTTT. Supplemented by reference TRBV2 and TRBJ1-4, the full variable domain reads EPEVTQTPSHQVTQMGQEVILRCVPISNHLYFYWYRQILGQKVEFLVSFYNNEISEKSEIFDDQFSVERPDGSNFTLKIRSTKLEDSAMYFCASQGAGEKLFFGSGTQLSVL.

V and J are TRBV5-6 and TRBJ2-1; 8 bases fit TRBD1. Germline V gives CDR1 SGHDT, CDR2 YYEEEE. CDR3 size: 16 residues. The V segment lost 0 bases and the J segment 0 bases; nucleotides outside the gene matches: 2. The CDR3 region is CASSLEGQGSYNEQFF. The CDR3 nucleotides read TGTGCCAGCAGCTTGGAAGGACAGGGCTCCTACAATGAGCAGTTCTTC. Combining the CDR3 with reference TRBV5-6 and TRBJ2-1 gives the whole variable domain DAGVTQSPTHLIKTRGQQVTLRCSPKSGHDTVSWYQQALGQGPQFIFQYYEEEERQRGNFPDRFSGHQFPNYSSELNVNALLLGDSALYLCASSLEGQGSYNEQFFGPGTRLTVL.

CDR3 in DNA: TGCGCCAGCAGCTTGGGCGGTTCTGGAAACACCATATATTTT. Translation: CASSLGGSGNTIYF. V usage is TRBV5-1 and J usage is TRBJ1-3; D remains ambiguous. The CDR3 covers 14 residues. The V gene's germline CDR1 is SGHRS and CDR2 YFSETQ. V lost 0 bases and J lost 1, with 5 bases in between. Combining the CDR3 with reference TRBV5-1 and TRBJ1-3 gives the whole variable domain KAGVTQTPRYLIKTRGQQVTLSCSPISGHRSVSWYQQTPGQGLQFLFEYFSETQRNKGNFPGRFSGRQFSNSRSEMNVSTLELGDSALYLCASSLGGSGNTIYFGEGSWLTVV.

This clone is a singleton in its sample. Compared with germline, one end of the junction differs, possibly owing to a read error. The V and J genes are TRBV7-9 and TRBJ1-1, with D unresolved. The CDR3 spans 12 residues. The germline gives CDR1 SEHNR, CDR2 FQNEAQ (reference sequence). For the CDR3, the DNA is TGTTCCAGCAGCTTAGACGCCAGTGAAGCTTTCTTT. The encoded protein is CSSSLDASEAFF.